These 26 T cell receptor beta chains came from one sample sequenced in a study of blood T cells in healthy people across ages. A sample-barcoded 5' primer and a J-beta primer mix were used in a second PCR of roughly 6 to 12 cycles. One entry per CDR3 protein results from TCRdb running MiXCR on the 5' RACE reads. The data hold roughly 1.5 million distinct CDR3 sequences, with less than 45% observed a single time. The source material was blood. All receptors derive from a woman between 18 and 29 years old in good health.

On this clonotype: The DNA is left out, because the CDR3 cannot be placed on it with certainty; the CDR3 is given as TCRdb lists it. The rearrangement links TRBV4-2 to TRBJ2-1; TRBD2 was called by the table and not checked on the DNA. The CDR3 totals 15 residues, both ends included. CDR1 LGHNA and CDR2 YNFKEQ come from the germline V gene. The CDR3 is CASSQDWASGSSLFF.

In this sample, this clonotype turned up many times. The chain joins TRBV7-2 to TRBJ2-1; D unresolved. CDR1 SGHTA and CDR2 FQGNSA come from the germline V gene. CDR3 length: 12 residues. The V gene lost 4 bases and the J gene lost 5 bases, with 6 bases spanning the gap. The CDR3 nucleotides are TGTGCCAGCAGCTCCCTTGACAATGAGCAGTTCTTC. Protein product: CASSSLDNEQFF.

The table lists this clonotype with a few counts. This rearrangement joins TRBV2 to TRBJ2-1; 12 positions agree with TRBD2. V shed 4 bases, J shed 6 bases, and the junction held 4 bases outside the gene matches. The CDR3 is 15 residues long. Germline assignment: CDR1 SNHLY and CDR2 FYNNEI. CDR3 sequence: CASSGPSGRANEQFF. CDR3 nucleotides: TGTGCCAGCAGTGGCCCTAGCGGGAGGGCCAATGAGCAGTTCTTC.

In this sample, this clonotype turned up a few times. For the CDR3, the DNA is TGTGCCACCAGCAGAGATAGAGGGGATGGCTACACCTTC. Translating gives CATSRDRGDGYTF. The J gene is TRBJ1-2, the V gene TRBV15; TRBD1 might be the D (5 bases). The CDR3 extends over 13 amino acids. The V end was cut by 0 bases, the J end by 6 bases, with 8 bases between. The germline V gene has CDR1 LNHNV and CDR2 YYDKDF (reference sequence).

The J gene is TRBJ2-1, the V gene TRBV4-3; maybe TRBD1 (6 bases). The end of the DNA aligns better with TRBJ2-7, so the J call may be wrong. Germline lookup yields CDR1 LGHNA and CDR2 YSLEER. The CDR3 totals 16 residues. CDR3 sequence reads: CASSPRQASSYNEQYF. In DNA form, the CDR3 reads TGCGCCAGCAGCCCCCGACAGGCCAGCTCCTACAATGAGCAGTACTTC.

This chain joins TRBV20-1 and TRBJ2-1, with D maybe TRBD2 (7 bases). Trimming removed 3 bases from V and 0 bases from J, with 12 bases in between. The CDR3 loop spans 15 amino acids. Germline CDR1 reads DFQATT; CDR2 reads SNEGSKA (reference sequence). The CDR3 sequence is CSARRGGSSYNEQFF. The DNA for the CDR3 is TGCAGTGCTAGGAGGGGGGGGAGCTCCTACAATGAGCAGTTCTTC.

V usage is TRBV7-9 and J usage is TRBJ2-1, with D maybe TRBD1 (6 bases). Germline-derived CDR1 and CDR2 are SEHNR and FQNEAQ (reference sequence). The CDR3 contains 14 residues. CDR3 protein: CAYNTGNSYNEQFF. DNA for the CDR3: TGTGCATATAACACAGGGAACTCCTACAATGAGCAGTTCTTC.

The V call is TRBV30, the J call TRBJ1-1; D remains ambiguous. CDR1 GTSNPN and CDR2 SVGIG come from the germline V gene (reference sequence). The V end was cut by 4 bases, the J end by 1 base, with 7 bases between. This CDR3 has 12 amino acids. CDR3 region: CAWNRGNTEAFF. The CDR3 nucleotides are TGTGCCTGGAATCGGGGGAACACTGAAGCTTTCTTT.

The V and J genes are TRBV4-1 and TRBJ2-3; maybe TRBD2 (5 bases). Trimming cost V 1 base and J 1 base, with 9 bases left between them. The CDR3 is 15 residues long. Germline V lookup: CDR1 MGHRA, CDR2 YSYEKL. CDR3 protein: CASSQGPRGTDTQYF. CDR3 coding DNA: TGCGCCAGCAGCCAAGGTCCGCGGGGCACAGATACGCAGTATTTT.

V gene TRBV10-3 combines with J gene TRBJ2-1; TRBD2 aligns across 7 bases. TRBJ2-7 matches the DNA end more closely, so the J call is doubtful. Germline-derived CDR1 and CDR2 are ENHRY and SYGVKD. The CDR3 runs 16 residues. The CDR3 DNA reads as TGTGCCATCAGTGTTCGGGAGGACACCTCCTACAATGAGCAGTACTTC. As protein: CAISVREDTSYNEQYF.

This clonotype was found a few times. The CDR3 protein is CASSLRGTGDTETQYF. CDR3 sequence (DNA): TGTGCCAGCAGCTTACGGGGGACGGGAGACACAGAGACCCAGTACTTC. The chain employs TRBV7-8 and TRBJ2-5, with a possible D match to TRBD2 (6 bases). Trimming took 2 bases from V and 4 from J, leaving 17 bases between them. The CDR3 consists of 16 residues. Per the germline V gene, CDR1 is SGHVS and CDR2 is FQNEAQ.

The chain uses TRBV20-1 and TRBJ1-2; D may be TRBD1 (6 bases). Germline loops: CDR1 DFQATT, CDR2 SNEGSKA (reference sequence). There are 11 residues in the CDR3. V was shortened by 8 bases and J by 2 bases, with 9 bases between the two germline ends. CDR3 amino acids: CSTGTNYGYTF. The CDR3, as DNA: TGCAGTACCGGGACAAACTATGGCTACACCTTC.

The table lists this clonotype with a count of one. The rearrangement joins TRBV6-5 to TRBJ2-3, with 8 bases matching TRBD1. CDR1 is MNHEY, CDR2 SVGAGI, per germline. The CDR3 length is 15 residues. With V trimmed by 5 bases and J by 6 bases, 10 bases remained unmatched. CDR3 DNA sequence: TGTGCCAGCAGTAAGGACAGGGTGACCTCTGATACGCAGTATTTT. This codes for CASSKDRVTSDTQYF.

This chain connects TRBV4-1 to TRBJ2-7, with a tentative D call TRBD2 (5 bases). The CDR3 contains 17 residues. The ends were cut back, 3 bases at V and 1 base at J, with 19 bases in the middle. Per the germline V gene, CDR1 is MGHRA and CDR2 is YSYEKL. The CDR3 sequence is CASSHSQLTGISYEQYF. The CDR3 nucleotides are TGCGCCAGCAGCCACTCCCAACTAACGGGGATTTCCTACGAGCAGTACTTC.

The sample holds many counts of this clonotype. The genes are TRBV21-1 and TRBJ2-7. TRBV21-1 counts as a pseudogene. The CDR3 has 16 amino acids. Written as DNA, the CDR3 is TGTGCCAGCAGCAAATTATCAGAAACCAGCCACTACGAGCAGTACTTC. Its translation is CASSKLSETSHYEQYF.

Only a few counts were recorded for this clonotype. CDR3 protein: CASSFLPASPLHF. The CDR3 DNA reads as TGTGCCAGCAGTTTCTTGCCGGCTTCACCCCTCCACTTT. This rearrangement joins TRBV28 to TRBJ1-6, with D unclear. The CDR3 sequence is 13 residues long. In germline, CDR1 is MDHEN, CDR2 SYDVKM. V dropped 3 bases and J dropped 9 bases, with 9 bases sitting between them.

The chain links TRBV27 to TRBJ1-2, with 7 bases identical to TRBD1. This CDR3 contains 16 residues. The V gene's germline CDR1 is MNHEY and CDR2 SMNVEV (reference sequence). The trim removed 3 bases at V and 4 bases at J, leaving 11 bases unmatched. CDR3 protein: CASSFQGQRVGYGYTF. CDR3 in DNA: TGTGCCAGCAGTTTCCAGGGACAGAGGGTTGGCTATGGCTACACCTTC.

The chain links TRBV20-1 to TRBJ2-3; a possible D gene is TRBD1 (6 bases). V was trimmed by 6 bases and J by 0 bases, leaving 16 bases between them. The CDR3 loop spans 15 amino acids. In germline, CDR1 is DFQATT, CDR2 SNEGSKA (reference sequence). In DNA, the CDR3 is TGCAGTGCGCCGTACAGGGCAACTAGCACAGATACGCAGTATTTT. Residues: CSAPYRATSTDTQYF.

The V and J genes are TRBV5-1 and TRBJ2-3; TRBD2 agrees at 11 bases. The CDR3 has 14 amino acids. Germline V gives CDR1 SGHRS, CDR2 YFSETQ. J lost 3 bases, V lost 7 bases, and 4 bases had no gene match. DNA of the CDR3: TGCGCCAGCGCGACTAGCGGGATGACAGATACGCAGTATTTT. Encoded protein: CASATSGMTDTQYF.

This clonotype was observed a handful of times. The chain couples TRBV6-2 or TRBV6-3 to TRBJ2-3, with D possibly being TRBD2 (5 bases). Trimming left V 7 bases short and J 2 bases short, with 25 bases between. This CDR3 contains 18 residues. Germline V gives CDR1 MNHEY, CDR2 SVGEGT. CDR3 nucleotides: TGTGCCAGCACTCGTCCCAGCGGAAACCCAAGCATCACAGATACGCAGTATTTT. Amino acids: CASTRPSGNPSITDTQYF.

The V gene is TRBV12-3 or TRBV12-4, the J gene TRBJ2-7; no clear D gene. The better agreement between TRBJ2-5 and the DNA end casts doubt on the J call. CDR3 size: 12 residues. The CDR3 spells CASSFSGQTQYF. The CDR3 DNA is TGTGCCAGCAGCTTTTCCGGCCAGACCCAGTACTTC.

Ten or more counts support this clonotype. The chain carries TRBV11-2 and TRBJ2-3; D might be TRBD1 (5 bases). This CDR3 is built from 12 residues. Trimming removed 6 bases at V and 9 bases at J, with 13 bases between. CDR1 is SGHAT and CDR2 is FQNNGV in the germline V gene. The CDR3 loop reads CASSSLRGTQYF. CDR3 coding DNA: TGTGCCAGCAGTTCGTTAAGGGGAACGCAGTATTTT.

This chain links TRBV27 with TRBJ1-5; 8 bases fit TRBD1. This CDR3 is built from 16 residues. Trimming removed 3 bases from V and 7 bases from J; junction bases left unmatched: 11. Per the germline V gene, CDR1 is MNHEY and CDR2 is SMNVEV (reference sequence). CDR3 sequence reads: CASSFISDRGGQPQHF. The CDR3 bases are TGTGCCAGCAGTTTTATTTCAGACAGGGGCGGGCAGCCCCAGCATTTT.

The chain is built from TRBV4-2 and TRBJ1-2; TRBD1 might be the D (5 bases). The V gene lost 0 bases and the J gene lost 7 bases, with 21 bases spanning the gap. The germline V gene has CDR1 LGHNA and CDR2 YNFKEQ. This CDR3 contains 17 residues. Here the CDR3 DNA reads TGTGCCAGCAGCCAAGATTTGGGGGGATCAGGGAAATCTGGCTACACCTTC. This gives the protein CASSQDLGGSGKSGYTF.

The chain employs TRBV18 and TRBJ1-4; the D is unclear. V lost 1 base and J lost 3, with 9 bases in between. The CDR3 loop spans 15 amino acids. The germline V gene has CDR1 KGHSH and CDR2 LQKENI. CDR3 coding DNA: TGTGCCAGCTCACCACGGCGCTCCTCTAATGAAAAACTGTTTTTT. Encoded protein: CASSPRRSSNEKLFF.

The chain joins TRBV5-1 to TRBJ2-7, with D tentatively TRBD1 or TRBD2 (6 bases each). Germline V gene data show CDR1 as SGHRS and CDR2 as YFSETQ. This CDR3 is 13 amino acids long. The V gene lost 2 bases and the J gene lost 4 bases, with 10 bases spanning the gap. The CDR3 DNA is TGCGCCAGCAGCTTTCAGGGGACTTACGAGCAGTACTTC. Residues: CASSFQGTYEQYF. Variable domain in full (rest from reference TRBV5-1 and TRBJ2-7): KAGVTQTPRYLIKTRGQQVTLSCSPISGHRSVSWYQQTPGQGLQFLFEYFSETQRNKGNFPGRFSGRQFSNSRSEMNVSTLELGDSALYLCASSFQGTYEQYFGPGTRLTVT.